A selection of T cell receptor beta chains follows, all from one sample in a study of T-cell memory formation after mild COVID-19. TCRdb re-called the 5' RACE reads through MiXCR, storing one row per CDR3 protein. Among fewer than 650,000 distinct CDR3 sequences listed, about 20% were seen once. Sequencing used PBMCs or a T cell subset sorted from them (not recorded which). The receptor source for this set is an adult woman who had mild COVID-19 (a few samples of this study predate the infection). Cell type and time point are not known. The CDR3 runs from the conserved cysteine through the conserved F or W. The order of the fields is V gene, J gene, CDR3 protein.

>TRBV9|TRBJ2-1
CASSVAGQGPVYNEQFF
>TRBV5-1|TRBJ1-3
CASRPTGTGPGNTIYF
>TRBV4-1|TRBJ1-6
CASSQATITNSPLHF
>TRBV19|TRBJ1-1
CASFGNTEAFF
>TRBV11-2|TRBJ2-1
CASSLSPRGEEQFF
>TRBV20-1|TRBJ1-2
CSVPVGGRSGYTF
>TRBV4-1|TRBJ1-1
CASSQKTGGGTEAFF
>TRBV6-5|TRBJ2-4
CASRLDLGTKNIQYF
>TRBV30|TRBJ2-2
CAWGSRVNTGELFF
>TRBV29-1|TRBJ2-1
CSVGGGVSGGSYNEQFF
>TRBV19|TRBJ1-2
CASSALLAGTSIANYGYTF
>TRBV20-1|TRBJ1-4
CSARPKQPTNEKLFF
>TRBV29-1|TRBJ1-1
CSVEGGDDRQNTEAFF
>TRBV12-3/TRBV12-4|TRBJ1-4
CASSLQTGAKLFF
>TRBV18|TRBJ2-1
CASSPLFRGDSYNEQFF
>TRBV24-1|TRBJ2-3
CATSDDATTDTQYF
>TRBV5-1|TRBJ1-1
CASSPTAGGTEAFF